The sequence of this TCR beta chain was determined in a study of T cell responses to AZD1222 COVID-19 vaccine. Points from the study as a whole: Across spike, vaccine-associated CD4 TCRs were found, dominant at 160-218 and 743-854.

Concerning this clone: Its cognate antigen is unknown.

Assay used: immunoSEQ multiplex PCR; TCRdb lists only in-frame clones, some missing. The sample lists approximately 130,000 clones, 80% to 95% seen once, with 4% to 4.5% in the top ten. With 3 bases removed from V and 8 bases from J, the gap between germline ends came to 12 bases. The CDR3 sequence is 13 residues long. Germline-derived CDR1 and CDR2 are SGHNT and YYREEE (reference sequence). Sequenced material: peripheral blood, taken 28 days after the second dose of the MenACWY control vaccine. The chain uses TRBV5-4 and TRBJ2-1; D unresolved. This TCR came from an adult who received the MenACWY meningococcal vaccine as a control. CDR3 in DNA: TGTGCCAGCAGCTCGGGCTCCGAGGATGAGCAGTTCTTC. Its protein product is CASSSGSEDEQFF.